This TCR beta chain was sequenced for a study of tumor and adjacent non-tumor tissue in lung cancer (dated by TCRdb to 2017 to 2018). Background on the whole study: The cohort included around twelve adenocarcinoma, a couple of squamous cell carcinoma and 1 small cell lung cancer patients. Ages among the 15 or so patients ranged from about 30 to 76 years, there were roughly ten men and 5 women, and disease was at TNM stage I to III. In total, sequencing yielded 130,000,000 or so productive TCRbeta reads, which works out to an average of about 4.2 million reads per sample. The study compared bulk TCRbeta repertoires between lung tumor tissue and matched distant non-tumor lung tissue from more than twelve lung cancer patients. More than 25 paired specimens, one tumor and one normal lung sample per patient, were profiled by TCRbeta CDR3 sequencing. What the study reported, not specific to this receptor: The top 100 clones made up a significantly larger cumulative share of the repertoire in normal lung than in tumor tissue. The methods do not name the sequencing platform or mention unique molecular identifiers. Only approximately 14 patients were included in the cohort, and the need for larger samples and more detailed clinical data was noted by the authors. Peripheral blood was not sequenced, so blood TCRbeta repertoires in these lung cancer patients were not examined. Younger patients had significantly higher TCR diversity, and higher tumor TCR diversity was associated with shorter overall and disease-free survival. Tumor tissue showed significantly higher TCR diversity (inverse Simpson) than normal lung tissue, at around 460 vs 160 (P = 0.0075, Mann-Whitney U test).

Concerning this clonotype: The specificity of this receptor is unknown. This may arise from a read error, as a much more abundant clone is one base away.

CDR1 and CDR2 are read off the germline V gene (reference sequence) as DFQATT and SNEGSKA. Its CDR3 holds 14 amino acids, cysteine through phenylalanine. The entry retains the CDR3 DNA only, 42 bases that are in frame from base 1. The method behind the library was multiplex PCR. The instrument was an Illumina HiSeq 2500. TCRbeta libraries were constructed through three rounds of nested PCR with primers (Table S4) according to protocols modified from ARM-PCR. Before sequencing, PCR products of 200-500 bp were cut from the gel and purified using the QIAquick gel extraction kit. In the paper's pipeline: Trimmomatic was used to clean the reads, FLASH merged the cleaned reads into complete CDR3 sequences, and MiTCR assigned the sequences to V(D)J germline segments. Clonal diversity was calculated as the inverse Simpson's index using VDJtools. Productive reads were defined as in-frame sequences without a premature stop codon. TCRdb took the public reads, trimmed them with fastp at Q25, ran MiXCR for clone calling and kept in-frame beta chains. When rows share a CDR3 protein, they turn into one entry using the most common DNA and genes. The V and J calls here are based on TCRdb, not the publication. This sample holds over 100,000 distinct CDR3 sequences; roughly three fifths were observed only once. 15% to 20% of the sample lies in the top ten.

RNA was isolated from bulk, unsorted tissue, and RNA quality was assessed with a NanoDrop ND-1000 and an Agilent 2100. The normal lung samples consisted of distant non-tumor tissue collected more than 3 cm from the tumor edge. Newly diagnosed lung cancer patients without prior chemotherapy who had been admitted for thoracic surgery in China between August and November 2014 were enrolled as donors. Patients with previous radiotherapy or chemotherapy, or with another concurrent cancer, were excluded from the study. Surgical tissue pieces of about 1-2.3 cm3 were preserved in RNAlater solution and were kept at -80 degrees C until use.

The rearranged chain carries TRBV20-1 and TRBJ2-1, with the D gene uncertain. The material sequenced was distant non-tumor lung tissue. This TCR derives from a man aged 55 to 70 with non-small cell lung cancer. The CDR3 sequence is CSAVKVSGSNKQFF. The bases read TGCAGTGCTGTGAAAGTGTCCGGCTCCAATAAGCAGTTCTTC.